This T cell receptor beta chain derives from a study of cytomegalovirus exposure and HLA in healthy donors. The wider study: HLA-typed donors were the source of about 85 million unique TCRs, which an early data release held. Ancestry clustering placed more than 65% of several hundred genotyped donors in the Caucasian-associated cluster.

A note on this clone: Its specificity is not known.

Study results and caveats: Among the sequence variants, a highly shared cluster was likely an artifact of sequencing. Being indistinguishable, some V segments were excluded, TRBV6-2 and TRBV6-3 among them.

PCR involved 60 Vbeta and 13 Jbeta primers. The repertoire was sequenced with immunoSEQ multiplex PCR; TCRdb's copy has only in-frame clones and lacks some. Of about 76,000 clones detected, 72% appear once; the ten largest clones hold 11%. CDR1 and CDR2 (germline): MDHEN, SYDVKM. V shed 4 bases, J shed 4 bases, and the junction held 8 bases outside the gene matches. The CDR3 contains 15 residues. The sequence was obtained from a woman between 40 and 50 years old in good health and CMV-seropositive. Sequenced: PBMCs. The J gene is TRBJ2-7, the V gene TRBV28; 9 nucleotides line up with TRBD1. The DNA of the CDR3 is TGTGCCAGCAGTTCCAACCCGGGACAGGGTTACGAGCAGTACTTC. This encodes CASSSNPGQGYEQYF.